This TCR beta chain was found in a study of blood T cell repertoires in COVID-19. Across the study: Cohort 3 recovered donors had two negative PCRs, clearance, or symptom resolution.

Per the study methods: Counts of nucleated cells, estimated from reference gene primer amplification, were obtained. Repertoires were generated with immunoSEQ multiplex PCR, while TCRdb's copy carries only in-frame clones and drops some. From that table come the V and J calls and clone size; the DNA was used to work out D and trimming. The sample shows about 360,000 clones, 80% to 90% of them seen only once. Participants came from 24 US areas, aged roughly 18 to 89 years. The trim removed 3 bases at V and 5 bases at J, leaving 2 bases unmatched. This CDR3 spans 16 amino acids. CDR1 is SGHRS, CDR2 YFSETQ, per germline.

The chain uses TRBV5-1 and TRBJ2-2; 15 nucleotides match TRBD2. Sequenced sample: PBMCs or T cells enriched from blood (not recorded which). The origin of this receptor is a man aged 35 to 55 in a cohort exposed to, infected with or recovered from COVID-19 (not recorded which). The CDR3 sequence is CASSSGLAGGTGELFF. DNA for the CDR3: TGCGCCAGCAGCTCTGGACTAGCGGGAGGGACCGGGGAGCTGTTTTTT.